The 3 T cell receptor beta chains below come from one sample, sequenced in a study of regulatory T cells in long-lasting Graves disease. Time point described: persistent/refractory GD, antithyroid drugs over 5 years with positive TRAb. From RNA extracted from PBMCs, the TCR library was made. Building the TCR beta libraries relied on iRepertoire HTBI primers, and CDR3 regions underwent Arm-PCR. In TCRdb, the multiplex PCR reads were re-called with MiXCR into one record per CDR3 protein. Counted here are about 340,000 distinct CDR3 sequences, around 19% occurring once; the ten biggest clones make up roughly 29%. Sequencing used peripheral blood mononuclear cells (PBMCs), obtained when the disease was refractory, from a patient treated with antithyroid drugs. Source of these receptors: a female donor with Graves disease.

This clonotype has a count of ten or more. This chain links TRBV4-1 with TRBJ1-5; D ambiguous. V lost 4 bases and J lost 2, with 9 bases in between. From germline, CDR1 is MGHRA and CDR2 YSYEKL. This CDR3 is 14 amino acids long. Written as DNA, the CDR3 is TGCGCCAGCAGCCCAAGCTATGGCAATCAGCCCCAGCATTTT. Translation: CASSPSYGNQPQHF.

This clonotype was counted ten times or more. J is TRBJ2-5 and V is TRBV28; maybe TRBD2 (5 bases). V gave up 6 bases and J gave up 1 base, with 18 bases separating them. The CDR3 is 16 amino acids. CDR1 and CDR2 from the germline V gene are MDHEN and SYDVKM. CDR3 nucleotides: TGTGCCAGCAGACCCTCGGAGGCGTACTCCCAAGAGACCCAGTACTTC. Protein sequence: CASRPSEAYSQETQYF.

The CDR3 sequence is CASSLALSNLVYEQYF. CDR3 nucleotide sequence: TGTGCCAGCAGCTTAGCGCTGTCTAACTTGGTGTACGAGCAGTACTTC. This sequence joins TRBV7-9 and TRBJ2-7; no definite D call. The V and J ends lost 0 bases and 4 bases respectively, with 16 bases between them. This CDR3 comprises 16 residues. Germline loops: CDR1 SEHNR, CDR2 FQNEAQ (reference sequence).